This TCR beta chain is drawn from a study of cytomegalovirus exposure and HLA in healthy donors. PCR amplification relied on 60 Vbeta primers (plus 13 Jbeta primers). Measured with immunoSEQ multiplex PCR; TCRdb has only the in-frame clones, and not every one. The repertoire holds fewer than 150,000 clones, with around four fifths as singletons. The CDR3 runs to 13 residues. Germline values: CDR1 MDHEN, CDR2 SYDVKM. Trimming left V 5 bases short and J 7 bases short, with 12 bases between. The sample consisted of PBMCs. The TCR originated in a man aged 30 to 39 in good health and CMV-seronegative. This chain links TRBV28 with TRBJ2-1; a possible D gene is TRBD1 (5 bases). Here the CDR3 reads CASSDDSRNEQFF. The CDR3, as DNA: TGTGCCAGCAGTGATGACAGCCGAAATGAGCAGTTCTTC.